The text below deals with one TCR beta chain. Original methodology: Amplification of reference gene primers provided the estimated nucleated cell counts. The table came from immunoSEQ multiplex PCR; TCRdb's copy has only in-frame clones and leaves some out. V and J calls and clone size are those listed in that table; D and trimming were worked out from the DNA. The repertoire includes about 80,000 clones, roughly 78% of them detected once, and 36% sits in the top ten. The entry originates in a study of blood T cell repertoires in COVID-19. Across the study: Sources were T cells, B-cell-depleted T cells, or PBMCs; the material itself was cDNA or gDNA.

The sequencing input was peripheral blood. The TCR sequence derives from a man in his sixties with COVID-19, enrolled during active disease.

The CDR3 spells CASSGTTGGRGYTF. In nucleotides, the CDR3 is TGTGCCAGCAGCGGGACGACAGGGGGCCGGGGCTACACCTTC. The chain recombines TRBV9 with TRBJ1-2; 10 nucleotides align to TRBD1. Germline V gene lookup returns CDR1 SGDLS and CDR2 YYNGEE. The J segment lost 8 bases and the V segment lost 3 bases, leaving 7 bases of the junction unmatched. This CDR3 comprises 14 residues. The full variable domain, with the rest looked up from reference TRBV9 and TRBJ1-2, is DSGVTQTPKHLITATGQRVTLRCSPRSGDLSVYWYQQSLDQGLQFLIQYYNGEERAKGNILERFSAQQFPDLHSELNLSSLELGDSALYFCASSGTTGGRGYTFGSGTRLTVV.